In this sample, the clone carrying this T cell receptor beta chain turned up many times. V lost 0 bases and J lost 13; bases outside the gene matches: 8. CDR3 length equals 15 residues. In germline, CDR1 is SGHRS, CDR2 YFSETQ. The study tagged each TCR cDNA molecule with a unique molecular identifier. TCRdb analysed the 5' RACE reads with MiXCR anew, one entry per CDR3 protein. The repertoire holds about 3,900 distinct CDR3 sequences, with 8.8% as singletons. Stated time point: sample taken at primary tumor resection. 55 to 80 TRACERx patients with early, untreated non-small cell lung cancer donated samples. Researchers sequenced whole RNA taken from tumor, nontumor lung or frozen PBMC without sorting. The data belong to a study of spatial heterogeneity in lung cancer.

The source of this sequence is a female donor with early-stage non-small cell lung cancer. The specimen was normal lung tissue next to the tumor, collected at surgery. The chain has TRBV5-1 and TRBJ2-6, with TRBD1 identical over 9 bases. The DNA of the CDR3 is TGCGCCAGCAGCTTGGCGGGACAGGGCGCGGGTGTCCTGACTTTC. Translated: CASSLAGQGAGVLTF.